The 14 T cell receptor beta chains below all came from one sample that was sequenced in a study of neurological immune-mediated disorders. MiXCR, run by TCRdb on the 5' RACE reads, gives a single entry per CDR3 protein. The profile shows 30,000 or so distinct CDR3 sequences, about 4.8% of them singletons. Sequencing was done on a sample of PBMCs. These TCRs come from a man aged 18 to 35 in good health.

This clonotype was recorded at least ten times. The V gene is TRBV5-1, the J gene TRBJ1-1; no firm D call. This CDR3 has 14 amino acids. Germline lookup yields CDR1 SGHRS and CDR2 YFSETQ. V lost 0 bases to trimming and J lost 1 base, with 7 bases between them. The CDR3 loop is CASSLVFGNTEAFF. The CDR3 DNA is TGCGCCAGCAGCTTGGTCTTCGGGAACACTGAAGCTTTCTTT.

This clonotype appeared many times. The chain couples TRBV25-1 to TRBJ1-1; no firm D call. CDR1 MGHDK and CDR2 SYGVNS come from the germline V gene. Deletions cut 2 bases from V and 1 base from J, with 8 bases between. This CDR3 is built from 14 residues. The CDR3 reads CASSEKRGNTEAFF. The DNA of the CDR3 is TGTGCCAGCAGTGAAAAGAGAGGGAACACTGAAGCTTTCTTT.

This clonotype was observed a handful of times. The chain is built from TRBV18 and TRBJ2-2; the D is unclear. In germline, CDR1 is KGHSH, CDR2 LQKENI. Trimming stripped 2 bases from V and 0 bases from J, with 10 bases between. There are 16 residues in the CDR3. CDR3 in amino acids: CASSPGQPANTGELFF. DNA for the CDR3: TGTGCCAGCTCACCAGGCCAGCCTGCGAACACCGGGGAGCTGTTTTTT.

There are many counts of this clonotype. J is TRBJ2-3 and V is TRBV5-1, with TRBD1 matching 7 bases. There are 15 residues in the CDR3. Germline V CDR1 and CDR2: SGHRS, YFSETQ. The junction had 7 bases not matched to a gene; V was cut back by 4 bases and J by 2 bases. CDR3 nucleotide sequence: TGCGCCAGCAGCGCCGGACAGGTCCTCACAGATACGCAGTATTTT. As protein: CASSAGQVLTDTQYF.

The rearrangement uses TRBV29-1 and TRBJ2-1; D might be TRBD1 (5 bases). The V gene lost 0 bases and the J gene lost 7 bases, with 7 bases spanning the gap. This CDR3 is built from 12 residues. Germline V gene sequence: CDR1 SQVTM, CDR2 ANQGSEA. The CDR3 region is CSVEEQGNEQFF. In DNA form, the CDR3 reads TGCAGCGTTGAAGAGCAGGGAAATGAGCAGTTCTTC.

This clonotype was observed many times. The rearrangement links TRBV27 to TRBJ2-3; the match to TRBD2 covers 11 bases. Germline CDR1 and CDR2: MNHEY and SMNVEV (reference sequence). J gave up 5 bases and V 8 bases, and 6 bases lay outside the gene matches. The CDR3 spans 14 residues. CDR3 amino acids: CASALAGGVDTQYF. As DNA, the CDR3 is TGTGCCAGCGCCCTAGCGGGGGGTGTAGATACGCAGTATTTT.

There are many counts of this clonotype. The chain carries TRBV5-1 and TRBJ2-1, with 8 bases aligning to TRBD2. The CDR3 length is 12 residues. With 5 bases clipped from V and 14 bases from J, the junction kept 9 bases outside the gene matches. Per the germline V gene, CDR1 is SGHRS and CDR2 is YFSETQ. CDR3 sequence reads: CASRRDNGREFF. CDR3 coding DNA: TGCGCCAGCAGACGCGACAACGGGAGGGAGTTCTTC. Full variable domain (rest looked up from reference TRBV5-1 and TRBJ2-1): KAGVTQTPRYLIKTRGQQVTLSCSPISGHRSVSWYQQTPGQGLQFLFEYFSETQRNKGNFPGRFSGRQFSNSRSEMNVSTLELGDSALYLCASRRDNGREFFGPGTRLTVL.

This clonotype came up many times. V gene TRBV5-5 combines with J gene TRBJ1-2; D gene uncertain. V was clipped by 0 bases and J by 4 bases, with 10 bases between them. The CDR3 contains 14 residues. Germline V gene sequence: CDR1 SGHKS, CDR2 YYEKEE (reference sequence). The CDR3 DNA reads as TGTGCCAGCAGCTTGGACGGGCCAACCTATGGCTACACCTTC. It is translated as CASSLDGPTYGYTF.

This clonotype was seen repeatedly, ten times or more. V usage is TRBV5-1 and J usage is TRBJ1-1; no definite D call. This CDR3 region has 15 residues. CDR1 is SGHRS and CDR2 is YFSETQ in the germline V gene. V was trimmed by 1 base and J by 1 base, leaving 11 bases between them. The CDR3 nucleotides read TGCGCCAGCAGCTTGTTTGCCAGGCAGAACACTGAAGCTTTCTTT. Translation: CASSLFARQNTEAFF.

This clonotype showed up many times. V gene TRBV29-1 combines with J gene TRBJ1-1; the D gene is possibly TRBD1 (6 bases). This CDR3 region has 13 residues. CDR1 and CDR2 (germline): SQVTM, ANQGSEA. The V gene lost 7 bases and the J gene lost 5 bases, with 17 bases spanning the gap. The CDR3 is CSAFTGSGTEAFF. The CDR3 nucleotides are TGCAGCGCCTTCACAGGGAGTGGGACTGAAGCTTTCTTT.

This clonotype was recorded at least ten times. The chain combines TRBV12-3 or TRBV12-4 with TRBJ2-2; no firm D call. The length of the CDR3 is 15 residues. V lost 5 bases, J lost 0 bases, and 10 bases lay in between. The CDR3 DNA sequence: TGTGCCAGCAGTATCCGGACGGCGAACACCGGGGAGCTGTTTTTT. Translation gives CASSIRTANTGELFF.

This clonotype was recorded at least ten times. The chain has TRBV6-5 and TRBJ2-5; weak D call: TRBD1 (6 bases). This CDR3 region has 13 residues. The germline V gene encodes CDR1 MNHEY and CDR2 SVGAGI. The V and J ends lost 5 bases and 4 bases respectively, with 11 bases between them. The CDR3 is CASSATGLETQYF. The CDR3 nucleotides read TGTGCCAGCAGTGCTACAGGGCTAGAGACCCAGTACTTC.

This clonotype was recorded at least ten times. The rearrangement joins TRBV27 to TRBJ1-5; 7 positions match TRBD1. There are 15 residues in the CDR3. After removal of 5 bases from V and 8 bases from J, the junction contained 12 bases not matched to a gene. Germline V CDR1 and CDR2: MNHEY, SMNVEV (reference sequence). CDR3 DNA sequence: TGTGCCAGCAGTCCCATTCAACAGGGGCGTGAGCCCCAGCATTTT. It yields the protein CASSPIQQGREPQHF.

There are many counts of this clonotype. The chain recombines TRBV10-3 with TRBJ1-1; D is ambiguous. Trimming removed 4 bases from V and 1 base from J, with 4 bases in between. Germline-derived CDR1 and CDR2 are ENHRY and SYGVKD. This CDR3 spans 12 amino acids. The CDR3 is CAISVSNTEAFF. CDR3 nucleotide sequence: TGTGCCATCAGTGTTTCGAACACTGAAGCTTTCTTT.